This is a list of T cell receptor beta chains from one sample in a study of blood T cell repertoires in COVID-19. The method was immunoSEQ multiplex PCR; TCRdb's version includes in-frame clones alone and lacks a portion of them. The repertoire holds 200,000 or so clones, 75% to 85% seen once, with around 12% in the top ten. Sequenced input: peripheral blood. These receptors all stem from a woman at least 80 years old with COVID-19, enrolled during active disease. The CDR3 runs from the conserved cysteine through the conserved F or W. D genes are given only for firm matches. Some rows have no size entry. The others give once, few or many, or a class for an expanded clone.

v_call: TRBV2
j_call: TRBJ1-4
clone_size: .
d_call: TRBD1
cdr3_aa: CASKRPPGTGLEKLFF
cdr3_nt: TGTGCCAGCAAGCGACCCCCCGGGACAGGGCTCGAAAAACTGTTTTTT

v_call: TRBV11-3
j_call: TRBJ1-5
clone_size: few
d_call: .
cdr3_aa: CASSLDRNQPQHF
cdr3_nt: TGTGCCAGCAGCCTAGACAGAAATCAGCCCCAGCATTTT

v_call: TRBV6-5
j_call: TRBJ1-1
clone_size: few
d_call: .
cdr3_aa: CASRRNTEAFF
cdr3_nt: TGTGCCAGCAGGAGAAACACTGAAGCTTTCTTT

v_call: TRBV7-9
j_call: TRBJ1-4
clone_size: .
d_call: TRBD1
cdr3_aa: CASSATTGTPEKLFF
cdr3_nt: TGTGCCAGCAGCGCAACGACAGGGACACCTGAAAAACTGTTTTTT

v_call: TRBV27
j_call: TRBJ2-7
clone_size: .
d_call: TRBD2
cdr3_aa: CASSSGTSNPYEQYF
cdr3_nt: TGTGCCAGCAGTTCCGGGACTAGCAACCCCTACGAGCAGTACTTC

v_call: TRBV4-2
j_call: TRBJ2-2
clone_size: once
d_call: .
cdr3_aa: CASSQDTRSNTGELFF
cdr3_nt: TGTGCCAGCAGCCAAGATACGCGTTCGAACACCGGGGAGCTGTTTTTT

v_call: TRBV6-6
j_call: TRBJ2-7
clone_size: .
d_call: .
cdr3_aa: CASSYNSGYEQYF
cdr3_nt: TGTGCCAGCAGTTACAACAGCGGGTACGAGCAGTACTTC

v_call: TRBV4-2
j_call: TRBJ2-2
clone_size: .
d_call: TRBD2
cdr3_aa: CASSPRLAANTGELFF
cdr3_nt: TGTGCCAGCAGCCCGAGACTAGCGGCGAACACCGGGGAGCTGTTTTTT

v_call: TRBV7-2
j_call: TRBJ2-5
clone_size: .
d_call: TRBD2
cdr3_aa: CASSFRTSGGAKETQYF
cdr3_nt: TGTGCCAGCAGCTTCCGAACTAGCGGGGGGGCGAAAGAGACCCAGTACTTC

v_call: TRBV6-5
j_call: TRBJ2-2
clone_size: .
d_call: TRBD2
cdr3_aa: CASSSHTSGGTGELFF
cdr3_nt: TGTGCCAGCAGTTCCCACACTAGCGGGGGAACCGGGGAGCTGTTTTTT

v_call: TRBV6-5
j_call: TRBJ1-3
clone_size: .
d_call: TRBD1
cdr3_aa: CASDRDSGNTIYF
cdr3_nt: TGTGCCAGCGACAGGGACTCTGGAAACACCATATATTTT

v_call: TRBV15
j_call: TRBJ1-2
clone_size: .
d_call: TRBD1
cdr3_aa: CATSRGGTGANYGYTF
cdr3_nt: TGTGCCACCAGCAGAGGCGGGACAGGGGCTAACTATGGCTACACCTTC

v_call: TRBV6-5
j_call: TRBJ1-6
clone_size: once
d_call: TRBD1
cdr3_aa: CASKGQPINSPLHF
cdr3_nt: TGTGCCAGCAAGGGACAGCCGATTAATTCACCCCTCCACTTT

v_call: TRBV7-2
j_call: TRBJ2-5
clone_size: .
d_call: TRBD2
cdr3_aa: CASSLGAGSETQYF
cdr3_nt: TGTGCCAGCAGCTTAGGAGCGGGGAGTGAGACCCAGTACTTC

v_call: TRBV9
j_call: TRBJ2-3
clone_size: .
d_call: TRBD2
cdr3_aa: CASSPTSGGVITDTQYF
cdr3_nt: TGTGCCAGCAGCCCGACTAGCGGGGGGGTGATCACAGATACGCAGTATTTT

v_call: TRBV7-8
j_call: TRBJ2-5
clone_size: .
d_call: TRBD2
cdr3_aa: CASSPLAGWFETQYF
cdr3_nt: TGTGCCAGCAGCCCTCTAGCGGGATGGTTTGAGACCCAGTACTTC

v_call: TRBV10-3
j_call: TRBJ2-5
clone_size: few
d_call: TRBD1
cdr3_aa: CAASPSGTGALIETQYF
cdr3_nt: TGTGCCGCCAGCCCCTCCGGGACAGGGGCGTTAATCGAGACCCAGTACTTC

v_call: TRBV6-5
j_call: TRBJ2-1
clone_size: .
d_call: TRBD2
cdr3_aa: CASSYTSGGYNEQFF
cdr3_nt: TGTGCCAGCAGTTACACTAGCGGGGGCTACAATGAGCAGTTCTTC

v_call: TRBV6-5
j_call: TRBJ1-5
clone_size: .
d_call: .
cdr3_aa: CATRPQGNQPQHF
cdr3_nt: TGTGCCACCCGCCCCCAGGGCAATCAGCCCCAGCATTTT

v_call: TRBV9
j_call: TRBJ1-4
clone_size: many
d_call: .
cdr3_aa: CASSVGGDEKLFF
cdr3_nt: TGTGCCAGCAGCGTAGGGGGGGATGAAAAACTGTTTTTT

v_call: TRBV19
j_call: TRBJ1-2
clone_size: .
d_call: .
cdr3_aa: CASREDGNYGYTF
cdr3_nt: TGTGCCAGTAGGGAGGACGGGAACTATGGCTACACCTTC

v_call: TRBV10-3
j_call: TRBJ2-7
clone_size: .
d_call: .
cdr3_aa: CAISENSRREDEQYF
cdr3_nt: TGTGCCATCAGTGAAAATTCTAGGCGGGAAGACGAGCAGTACTTC

v_call: TRBV6-1
j_call: TRBJ2-2
clone_size: .
d_call: .
cdr3_aa: CASSAQTGRNTGELFF
cdr3_nt: TGTGCCAGCAGTGCCCAAACAGGACGGAACACCGGGGAGCTGTTTTTT

v_call: TRBV3-1/TRBV3-2
j_call: TRBJ1-1
clone_size: .
d_call: .
cdr3_aa: CASSPPGNTEAFF
cdr3_nt: TGTGCCAGCAGCCCACCGGGGAACACTGAAGCTTTCTTT

v_call: TRBV27
j_call: TRBJ2-7
clone_size: .
d_call: TRBD1
cdr3_aa: CASSWTGAAYEQYF
cdr3_nt: TGTGCCAGCAGCTGGACAGGGGCAGCCTACGAGCAGTACTTC

v_call: TRBV20-1
j_call: TRBJ1-2
clone_size: .
d_call: .
cdr3_aa: CSAGPYYGYTF
cdr3_nt: TGCAGTGCTGGCCCTTACTATGGCTACACCTTC

v_call: TRBV23-1
j_call: TRBJ2-7
clone_size: .
d_call: .
cdr3_aa: CASSPVEDYYDEQYF
cdr3_nt: TGCGCCAGCAGTCCAGTCGAGGATTACTACGACGAGCAGTACTTC

v_call: TRBV2
j_call: TRBJ1-2
clone_size: .
d_call: TRBD1
cdr3_aa: CASSGQGGPIYYGYTF
cdr3_nt: TGTGCCAGCAGTGGACAGGGTGGGCCGATTTACTATGGCTACACCTTC

v_call: TRBV7-2
j_call: TRBJ2-1
clone_size: .
d_call: .
cdr3_aa: CASSLDSYNEQFF
cdr3_nt: TGTGCCAGCAGCTTAGACAGTTACAATGAGCAGTTCTTC

v_call: TRBV6-2/TRBV6-3
j_call: TRBJ1-2
clone_size: .
d_call: .
cdr3_aa: CASSYSLWDTTNYGYTF
cdr3_nt: TGTGCCAGCAGTTACTCGTTATGGGACACGACTAACTATGGCTACACCTTC

v_call: TRBV6-4
j_call: TRBJ2-3
clone_size: .
d_call: TRBD2
cdr3_aa: CASRRLAGGRTDTQYF
cdr3_nt: TGTGCCAGCAGAAGACTAGCGGGGGGCCGCACAGATACGCAGTATTTT

v_call: TRBV4-2
j_call: TRBJ2-5
clone_size: .
d_call: TRBD2
cdr3_aa: CASSPLLAGSQETQYF
cdr3_nt: TGTGCCAGCAGCCCCCTACTAGCGGGGTCGCAAGAGACCCAGTACTTC

v_call: TRBV7-8
j_call: TRBJ2-2
clone_size: .
d_call: TRBD2
cdr3_aa: CASSPSPGGYTGELFF
cdr3_nt: TGTGCCAGCAGCCCCTCCCCGGGGGGGTACACCGGGGAGCTGTTTTTT

v_call: TRBV27
j_call: TRBJ2-2
clone_size: .
d_call: TRBD1
cdr3_aa: CASSWLDRVDTGELFF
cdr3_nt: TGTGCCAGCAGTTGGCTCGACAGGGTGGACACCGGGGAGCTGTTTTTT

v_call: TRBV7-8
j_call: TRBJ2-5
clone_size: .
d_call: TRBD1
cdr3_aa: CASSLFGTGGPETQYF
cdr3_nt: TGTGCCAGCAGCCTATTCGGGACAGGGGGCCCAGAGACCCAGTACTTC

v_call: TRBV3-1/TRBV3-2
j_call: TRBJ1-5
clone_size: .
d_call: TRBD1
cdr3_aa: CASSPDRGKDCNQPQHF
cdr3_nt: TGTGCCAGCAGTCCTGACAGGGGGAAGGATTGCAATCAGCCCCAGCATTTT

v_call: TRBV18
j_call: TRBJ1-2
clone_size: .
d_call: TRBD1
cdr3_aa: CASSSTGGADGYTF
cdr3_nt: TGTGCCAGCTCATCGACAGGGGGCGCGGATGGCTACACCTTC

v_call: TRBV5-1
j_call: TRBJ1-1
clone_size: once
d_call: TRBD1
cdr3_aa: CASSGTGARYTEAFF
cdr3_nt: TGCGCCAGCAGCGGCACAGGGGCGAGGTACACTGAAGCTTTCTTT

v_call: TRBV14
j_call: TRBJ2-3
clone_size: .
d_call: TRBD2
cdr3_aa: CASSPLAGGADTQYF
cdr3_nt: TGTGCCAGCAGCCCCCTGGCGGGGGGCGCAGATACGCAGTATTTT

v_call: TRBV18
j_call: TRBJ1-2
clone_size: .
d_call: TRBD1
cdr3_aa: CASSQGAQRYGYTF
cdr3_nt: TGTGCCAGCTCACAGGGGGCGCAGAGGTATGGCTACACCTTC

v_call: TRBV27
j_call: TRBJ2-1
clone_size: .
d_call: TRBD1
cdr3_aa: CASSADRALEGQFF
cdr3_nt: TGTGCCAGCAGCGCCGACAGGGCCCTCGAGGGGCAGTTCTTC

v_call: TRBV5-6
j_call: TRBJ2-7
clone_size: .
d_call: TRBD1
cdr3_aa: CASSAFGTVSYEQYF
cdr3_nt: TGTGCCAGCAGCGCATTCGGGACAGTCTCCTACGAGCAGTACTTC

v_call: TRBV19
j_call: TRBJ2-3
clone_size: .
d_call: .
cdr3_aa: CASRNRDSSTDTQYF
cdr3_nt: TGTGCCAGTAGGAACCGGGACTCTAGCACAGATACGCAGTATTTT

v_call: TRBV27
j_call: TRBJ2-1
clone_size: .
d_call: .
cdr3_aa: CASSPRGRLYDEQFF
cdr3_nt: TGTGCCAGCAGTCCACGGGGAAGACTTTATGATGAGCAGTTCTTC

v_call: TRBV6-1
j_call: TRBJ2-7
clone_size: .
d_call: .
cdr3_aa: CASSENIQVGYEQYF
cdr3_nt: TGTGCCAGCAGTGAGAATATACAGGTGGGCTACGAGCAGTACTTC

v_call: TRBV2
j_call: TRBJ2-3
clone_size: .
d_call: TRBD2
cdr3_aa: CASRWLAGVTDTQYF
cdr3_nt: TGTGCCAGCAGATGGCTAGCGGGCGTCACAGATACGCAGTATTTT

v_call: TRBV6-5
j_call: TRBJ2-2
clone_size: few
d_call: TRBD2
cdr3_aa: CASIKAGLTGELFF
cdr3_nt: TGTGCCAGCATCAAAGCGGGATTGACCGGGGAGCTGTTTTTT

v_call: TRBV18
j_call: TRBJ1-1
clone_size: .
d_call: TRBD1
cdr3_aa: CASSTGYSEAFF
cdr3_nt: TGTGCCAGCTCGACAGGGTATTCTGAAGCTTTCTTT

v_call: TRBV5-1
j_call: TRBJ2-3
clone_size: .
d_call: .
cdr3_aa: CASSYLGGGGTDTQYF
cdr3_nt: TGCGCCAGCAGCTACCTAGGCGGAGGGGGCACAGATACGCAGTATTTT

v_call: TRBV7-2
j_call: TRBJ2-7
clone_size: many
d_call: .
cdr3_aa: CASSSVVSGNDEQYF
cdr3_nt: TGTGCCAGCAGCTCGGTCGTGTCAGGGAACGACGAGCAGTACTTC

v_call: TRBV19
j_call: TRBJ2-1
clone_size: .
d_call: TRBD2
cdr3_aa: CASSPRLAGGSNEQFF
cdr3_nt: TGTGCCAGTAGTCCAAGACTAGCGGGGGGCTCCAATGAGCAGTTCTTC

v_call: TRBV28
j_call: TRBJ1-2
clone_size: .
d_call: .
cdr3_aa: CASSLRLPYGYTF
cdr3_nt: TGTGCCAGCAGCCTGAGGCTACCCTATGGCTACACCTTC